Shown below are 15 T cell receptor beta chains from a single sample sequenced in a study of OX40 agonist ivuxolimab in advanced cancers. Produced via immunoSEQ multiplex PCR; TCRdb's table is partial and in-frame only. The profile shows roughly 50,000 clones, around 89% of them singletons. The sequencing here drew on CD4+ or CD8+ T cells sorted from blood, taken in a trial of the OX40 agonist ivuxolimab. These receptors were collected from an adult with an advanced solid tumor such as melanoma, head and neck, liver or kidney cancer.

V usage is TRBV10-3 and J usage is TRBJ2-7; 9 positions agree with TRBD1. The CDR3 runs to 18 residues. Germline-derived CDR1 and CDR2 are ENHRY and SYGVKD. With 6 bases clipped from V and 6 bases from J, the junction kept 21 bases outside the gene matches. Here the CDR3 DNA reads TGTGCCATCAGCGAACTTACTGACTCCGGACAGGGGAGTATCGAGCAGTACTTC. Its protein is CAISELTDSGQGSIEQYF.

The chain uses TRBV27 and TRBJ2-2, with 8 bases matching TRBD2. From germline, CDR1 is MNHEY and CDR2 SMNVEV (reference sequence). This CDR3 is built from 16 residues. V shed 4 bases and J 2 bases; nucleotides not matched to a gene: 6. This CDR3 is CASSSLSGINTGELFF. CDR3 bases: TGTGCCAGCAGTTCACTTAGCGGGATTAACACCGGGGAGCTGTTTTTT.

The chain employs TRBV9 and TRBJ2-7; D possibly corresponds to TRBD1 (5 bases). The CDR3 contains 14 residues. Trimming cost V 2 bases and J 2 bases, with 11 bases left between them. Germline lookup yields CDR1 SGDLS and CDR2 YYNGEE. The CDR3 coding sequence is TGTGCCAGCAGCGTTGCAGGGTCTGCCTACGAGCAGTACTTC. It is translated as CASSVAGSAYEQYF.

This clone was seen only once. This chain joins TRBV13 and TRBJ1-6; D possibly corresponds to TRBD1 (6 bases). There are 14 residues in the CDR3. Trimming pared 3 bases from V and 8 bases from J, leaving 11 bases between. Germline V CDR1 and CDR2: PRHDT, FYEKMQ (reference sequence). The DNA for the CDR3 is TGTGCCAGCAGCTTGGGGACAAGCTATTCACCCCTCCACTTT. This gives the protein CASSLGTSYSPLHF.

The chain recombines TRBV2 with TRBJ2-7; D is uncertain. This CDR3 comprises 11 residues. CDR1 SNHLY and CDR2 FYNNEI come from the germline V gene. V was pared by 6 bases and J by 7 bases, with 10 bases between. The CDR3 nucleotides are TGTGCCAGCAGGCCTTTCGGGGAGCAGTACTTC. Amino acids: CASRPFGEQYF.

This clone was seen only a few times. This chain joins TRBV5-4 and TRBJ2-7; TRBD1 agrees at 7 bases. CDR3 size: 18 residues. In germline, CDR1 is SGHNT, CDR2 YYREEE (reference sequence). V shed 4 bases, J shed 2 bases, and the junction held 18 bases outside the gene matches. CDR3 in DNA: TGTGCCAGCAGCCAAAAAATGAATCCTGCCGACAGGGCCTACGAGCAGTACTTC. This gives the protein CASSQKMNPADRAYEQYF.

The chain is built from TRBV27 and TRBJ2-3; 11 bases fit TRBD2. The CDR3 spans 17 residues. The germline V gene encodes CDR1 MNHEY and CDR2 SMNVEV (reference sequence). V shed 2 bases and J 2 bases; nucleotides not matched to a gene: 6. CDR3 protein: CASSLLGTSGITDTQYF. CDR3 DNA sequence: TGTGCCAGCAGTTTACTCGGGACTAGCGGAATCACAGATACGCAGTATTTT.

DNA of the CDR3: TGTGCCAGTACCACAGGGACTAGAGGATGGGATGAGCAGTTCTTC. It translates to CASTTGTRGWDEQFF. This chain connects TRBV19 to TRBJ2-1; 8 positions match TRBD2. The V segment lost 7 bases and the J segment 8 bases; nucleotides outside the gene matches: 13. Per the germline V gene, CDR1 is LNHDA and CDR2 is SQIVND (reference sequence). The CDR3 is 15 amino acids.

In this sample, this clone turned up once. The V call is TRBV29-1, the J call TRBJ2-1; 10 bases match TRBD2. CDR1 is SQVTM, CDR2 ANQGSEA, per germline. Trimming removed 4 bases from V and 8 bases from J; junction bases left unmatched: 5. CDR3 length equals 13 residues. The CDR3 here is CSVVLAGAYEQFF. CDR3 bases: TGCAGCGTTGTTCTAGCGGGAGCGTATGAGCAGTTCTTC.

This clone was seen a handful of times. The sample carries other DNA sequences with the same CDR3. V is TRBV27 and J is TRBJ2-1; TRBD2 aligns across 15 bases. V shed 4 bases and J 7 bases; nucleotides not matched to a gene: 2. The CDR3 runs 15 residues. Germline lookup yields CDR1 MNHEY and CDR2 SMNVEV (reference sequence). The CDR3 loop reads CASSSGTSGRNEQFF. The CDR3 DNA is TGTGCCAGCAGTTCCGGGACTAGCGGGAGGAATGAGCAGTTCTTC.

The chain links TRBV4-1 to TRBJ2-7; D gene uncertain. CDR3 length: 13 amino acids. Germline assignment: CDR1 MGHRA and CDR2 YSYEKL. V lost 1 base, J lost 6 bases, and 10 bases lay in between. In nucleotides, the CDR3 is TGCGCCAGCAGCCAAGTCTGGGGAAGCGAGCAGTACTTC. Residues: CASSQVWGSEQYF.

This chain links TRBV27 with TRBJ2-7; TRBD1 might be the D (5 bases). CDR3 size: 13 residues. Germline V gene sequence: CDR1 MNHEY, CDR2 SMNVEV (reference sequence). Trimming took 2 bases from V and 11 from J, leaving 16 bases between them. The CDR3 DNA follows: TGTGCCAGCAGTTTAGGGGCCGCGGACAAGAAGTACTTC. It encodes CASSLGAADKKYF.

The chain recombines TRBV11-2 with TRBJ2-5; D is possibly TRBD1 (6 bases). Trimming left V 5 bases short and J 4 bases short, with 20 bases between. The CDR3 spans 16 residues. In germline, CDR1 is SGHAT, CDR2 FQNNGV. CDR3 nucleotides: TGTGCCAGCAGCACCCGGGCCAGGGGCGCCGTAGAGACCCAGTACTTC. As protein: CASSTRARGAVETQYF.

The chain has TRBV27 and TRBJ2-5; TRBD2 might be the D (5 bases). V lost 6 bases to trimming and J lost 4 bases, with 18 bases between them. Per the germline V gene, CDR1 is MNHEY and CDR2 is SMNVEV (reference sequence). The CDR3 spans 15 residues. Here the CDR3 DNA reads TGTGCCAGCAGGCGGGCCGATTCCCTGGGAGAGACCCAGTACTTC. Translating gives CASRRADSLGETQYF.

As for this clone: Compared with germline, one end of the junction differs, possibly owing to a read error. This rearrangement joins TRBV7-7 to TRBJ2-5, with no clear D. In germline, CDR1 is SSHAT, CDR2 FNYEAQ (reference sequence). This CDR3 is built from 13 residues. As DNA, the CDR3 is TGTGCTAGCAGCTTAGAGTGGGAAGAGACCCAGTACTTC. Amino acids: CASSLEWEETQYF.